The 6 T cell receptor beta chains below were found in one sample sequenced in a study of long-term antiretroviral therapy in people with HIV. They ran version v3.0 of the immunoSEQ assay at survey level. Assay: immunoSEQ multiplex PCR; the TCRdb copy retains only in-frame clones and omits some. The sample lists about 17,000 clones; roughly 95% were seen once. Sequences were derived from unsorted PBMCs, sampled 10.4 years after starting antiretroviral therapy. The receptors derive from a man younger than 45 with HIV.

The V and J genes are TRBV6-5 and TRBJ2-7; no clear D. The CDR3 covers 15 residues. Germline V gene data show CDR1 as MNHEY and CDR2 as SVGAGI. V dropped 5 bases and J dropped 2 bases, with 16 bases sitting between them. CDR3 in amino acids: CASSQKQRTAYEQYF. CDR3 nucleotide sequence: TGTGCCAGCAGTCAGAAACAGAGGACGGCCTACGAGCAGTACTTC.

V usage is TRBV5-1 and J usage is TRBJ1-5; no firm D call. The CDR3 runs to 14 residues. The V end lost 4 bases, the J end lost 5 bases, and 13 bases lay between the germline ends. Germline V gives CDR1 SGHRS, CDR2 YFSETQ. The chain's CDR3 is CASSPGGVDQPQHF. The CDR3 nucleotides read TGCGCCAGCAGCCCCGGTGGGGTGGATCAGCCCCAGCATTTT. The variable domain in full, with the rest retrieved from reference TRBV5-1 and TRBJ1-5, is KAGVTQTPRYLIKTRGQQVTLSCSPISGHRSVSWYQQTPGQGLQFLFEYFSETQRNKGNFPGRFSGRQFSNSRSEMNVSTLELGDSALYLCASSPGGVDQPQHFGDGTRLSIL.

V usage is TRBV5-1 and J usage is TRBJ2-7; D unclear. The length of the CDR3 is 11 residues. Trimming took 3 bases from V and 4 from J, leaving 5 bases between them. Germline V CDR1 and CDR2: SGHRS, YFSETQ. The CDR3 DNA sequence: TGCGCCAGCAGCTGGGGTTACGAGCAGTACTTC. Amino acids: CASSWGYEQYF.

In DNA, the CDR3 is TGTGCCTGGAGGAGGACAGGGGGGAACACTGAAGCTTTCTTT. Protein: CAWRRTGGNTEAFF. The V and J genes are TRBV30 and TRBJ1-1; 10 nucleotides line up with TRBD1. The CDR3 sequence is 14 residues long. V trimming: 3 bases; J trimming: 1 base; junction bases outside the gene matches: 2. Per the germline V gene, CDR1 is GTSNPN and CDR2 is SVGIG (reference sequence).

The chain employs TRBV6-1 and TRBJ1-2; possibly TRBD1 for D (6 bases). With 5 bases removed from V and 7 bases from J, the gap between germline ends came to 14 bases. Germline V CDR1 and CDR2: MNHNS, SASEGT. The CDR3 extends over 13 amino acids. CDR3 residues: CASSFGQTGGYTF. The CDR3 DNA follows: TGTGCCAGCAGTTTTGGACAGACGGGTGGCTACACCTTC.

The chain is built from TRBV25-1 and TRBJ2-2, with D perhaps matching TRBD2 (5 bases). The CDR3 is made up of 15 amino acids. The V end lost 1 base, the J end lost 3 bases, and 9 bases lay between the germline ends. Germline values: CDR1 MGHDK, CDR2 SYGVNS. DNA of the CDR3: TGTGCCAGCAGTGAATTAAAGGGAGACACCGGGGAGCTGTTTTTT. Its translation is CASSELKGDTGELFF. Looking up the rest from reference TRBV25-1 and TRBJ2-2 gives the full variable domain: EADIYQTPRYLVIGTGKKITLECSQTMGHDKMYWYQQDPGMELHLIHYSYGVNSTEKGDLSSESTVSRIRTEHFPLTLESARPSHTSQYLCASSELKGDTGELFFGEGSRLTVL.